What follows describes a single T cell receptor beta chain. Its antigen is unidentified. This CDR3 has 15 residues. Between the trimmed V and J ends, which lost 0 bases and 0 bases, there was a span of 9 bases. Germline V gene sequence: CDR1 SQVTM, CDR2 ANQGSEA. Sequencing used immunoSEQ multiplex PCR; TCRdb keeps in-frame clones, though not all of them. The sample has over 130,000 clones, over 85% seen once. The data derive from a study of T cell responses to AZD1222 COVID-19 vaccine. Regarding the study as a whole: Baseline serology detected seropositivity in only 6 or 7 AZD1222 recipients. Donors were mostly white British, more females; clonal diversity possibly underestimated.

The sample in question was peripheral blood, obtained on day 0 of AZD1222 vaccination. The rearrangement uses TRBV29-1 and TRBJ1-3; D call uncertain. The receptor was derived from an adult in good health. The CDR3 sequence is CSVEDALFSGNTIYF. DNA of the CDR3: TGCAGCGTTGAAGATGCGCTTTTCTCTGGAAACACCATATATTTT.